Described below is a single TCR beta chain sequence and its context. The antigen is not known. This record belongs to a study of cytotoxic CD8 clonotypes in ibrutinib-treated CLL. Study background: Response sampling took place at median 12 months of treatment, range 6 to 36. Averaging across samples gave approximately 270,000 productive templates and roughly 88,000 productive rearrangements. General observations from the study: While tracking circulating CD8+ T-cell counts, baseline clonality exceeded that of age-matched healthy donors.

Clones were sequenced by immunoSEQ multiplex PCR, and TCRdb holds only the in-frame ones, with some missing. The data contain around 160,000 clones, around 84% of them seen just once; the ten biggest clones take up around 2.1%. V lost 4 bases, J lost 6 bases, and 12 bases lay in between. CDR3 length: 13 residues. CDR1 SGHRS and CDR2 YFSETQ come from the germline V gene. The receptor was isolated from a human donor with chronic lymphocytic leukemia. Sample: PBMCs, taken after 12 months of ibrutinib treatment. This chain links TRBV5-1 with TRBJ2-3, with D possibly TRBD2 on 5 matching bases. Written as DNA, the CDR3 is TGCGCCAGCAGCCGAACACCGGGGGATACGCAGTATTTT. Translated, it gives CASSRTPGDTQYF.